The present T cell receptor (beta chain) was sequenced within a study of regulatory and conventional T cells in RAG deficiency. Study conclusions and caveats: Omenn syndrome and CID/AS patients had roughly 92-fold fewer unique Treg TCR beta sequences, versus roughly 10-fold elsewhere.

CDR1 and CDR2 (germline): MGHRA, YSYEKL. Trimming left V 4 bases short and J 5 bases short, with 17 bases between. This CDR3 comprises 15 residues. TCRdb's table, derived via immunoSEQ multiplex PCR, lists solely in-frame clones and lacks some. The repertoire holds 6,500 to 7,000 clones, with around 80% as singletons. The sample holds a few counts of this clone. What it recognizes is unknown. The data also belong to a second study, concerning regulatory T cells. This second study says: The primer mix had 52 TRBV and 13 TRBJ primers. Patient repertoires had restricted TRB V-J pairs and skewed V and J usage, most in Tregs.

The clonotype comes from a human donor in good health. Sequenced input: CD8+ T cells sorted from blood. This chain links TRBV4-1 with TRBJ1-2; no clear D. The CDR3 DNA reads TGCGCCAGCAGCCTAAGGGATTCGGAGGAATATGGCTACACCTTC. Translating gives CASSLRDSEEYGYTF.